The entry below gives a single T cell receptor beta chain sequence along with its context. The V gene's germline CDR1 is SGHVS and CDR2 FQNEAQ. The ends were cut back, 5 bases at V and 1 base at J, with 8 bases in the middle. The CDR3 totals 14 residues. The data stem from a study of blood T cell repertoires in COVID-19. For the study at large: Researchers got acute and convalescent COVID-19 samples from the United States, Italy and Spain. Sample material is recorded as cDNA or gDNA derived from T cells, B-cell-depleted T cells, or PBMCs.

Per the authors' pipeline: Counts of nucleated cells, estimated from reference gene primer amplification, were obtained. Only in-frame clones appear in the TCRdb table, and some are missing; sequencing was by immunoSEQ multiplex PCR. The DNA was the basis for D and trimming; V, J and clone size are from that table. The table lists over 250,000 clones, about nine tenths of them singletons. Sequenced: peripheral blood. The clonotype was recovered from a woman in her thirties or forties who had recovered from COVID-19. The chain has TRBV7-8 and TRBJ2-2; no reliable D call. In DNA form, the CDR3 reads TGTGCCAGCAGCCCCCTGAGGAACACCGGGGAGCTGTTTTTT. Residues: CASSPLRNTGELFF. Together with reference TRBV7-8 and TRBJ2-2, the CDR3 gives the full variable domain: GAGVSQSPRYKVAKRGQDVALRCDPISGHVSLFWYQQALGQGPEFLTYFQNEAQLDKSGLPSDRFFAERPEGSVSTLKIQRTQQEDSAVYLCASSPLRNTGELFFGEGSRLTVL.